These 5 T cell receptor beta chains originate from one sample sequenced in a study of shared clonotypes between healthy human individuals. Here immunoSEQ multiplex PCR was the method, and the copy in TCRdb shows in-frame clones only, minus some. Among about half a million clones listed, 60% to 85% were seen once. The specimen was PBMCs. The source of these receptors is a woman between 35 and 50 years old in good health. Some clones in this sample may be carry-over from other donors' samples.

The CDR3 nucleotides are TGTGCCAGCAGCTGGGGAACAGGGGGCAACGAGCAGTACTTC. It codes for CASSWGTGGNEQYF. This chain links TRBV11-2 with TRBJ2-7, with 9 bases identical to TRBD1. V dropped 4 bases and J dropped 5; count of bases not matched to a gene: 6. The germline V gene encodes CDR1 SGHAT and CDR2 FQNNGV. The CDR3 sequence is 14 residues long.

DNA for the CDR3: TGTGCCAGCAGCTTGGGGGGCAGGACACAAGAGACCCAGTACTTC. Residues: CASSLGGRTQETQYF. The rearrangement joins TRBV5-4 to TRBJ2-5, with a tentative D call TRBD1 (5 bases). CDR3 length equals 15 residues. CDR1 is SGHNT, CDR2 YYREEE, per germline (reference sequence). Trimming took 0 bases from V and 2 from J, leaving 11 bases between them.

In DNA, the CDR3 is TGTGCCAGCAGTTGGACTAGCGGGAGAAACGAGCAGTACTTC. This encodes CASSWTSGRNEQYF. This sequence joins TRBV6-5 and TRBJ2-7; TRBD2 agrees at 13 bases. The germline gives CDR1 MNHEY, CDR2 SVGAGI. Trimming removed 4 bases from V and 5 bases from J; junction bases left unmatched: 2. The CDR3 consists of 14 residues.

This clone was recorded once. The chain is built from TRBV7-2 and TRBJ2-1; D unresolved. Trimming shortened V by 1 base and J by 9 bases, and 16 bases separated the two germline ends. The CDR3 is 15 residues long. Per germline, CDR1 SGHTA and CDR2 FQGNSA. The CDR3 coding sequence is TGTGCCAGCAGCTTAGTCCAGCTTGCGTCGGGTGAGCAGTTCTTC. It translates to CASSLVQLASGEQFF. Combining the CDR3 with reference TRBV7-2 and TRBJ2-1 gives the whole variable domain GAGVSQSPSNKVTEKGKDVELRCDPISGHTALYWYRQSLGQGLEFLIYFQGNSAPDKSGLPSDRFSAERTGGSVSTLTIQRTQQEDSAVYLCASSLVQLASGEQFFGPGTRLTVL.

This chain uses TRBV19 with TRBJ2-2; 8 positions agree with TRBD1. Germline assignment: CDR1 LNHDA and CDR2 SQIVND (reference sequence). This CDR3 is built from 16 residues. Trimming at V came to 5 bases and at J to 3 bases, leaving 8 bases not matched to a gene. The DNA for the CDR3 is TGTGCCAGTAGTGGAGGGACAGGTTCATACACCGGGGAGCTGTTTTTT. Amino acid sequence: CASSGGTGSYTGELFF.